A selection of T cell receptor beta chains follows, all from one sample in a study of shared clonotypes between healthy human individuals. Produced via immunoSEQ multiplex PCR; TCRdb's table is partial and in-frame only. The data contain approximately 1,000,000 clones, roughly 74% of them singletons. The sample was memory CD4+ T cells from PBMCs. These receptors were obtained from a man in his late teens or twenties in good health. Some clones in this sample may be carry-over from other donors' samples. Each CDR3 is given with its conserved first and last residue. A D gene is named only where the DNA matches it firmly. For some rows the clone size is stated as once, few or many, or as a class when expanded; others skip it.

abundance: many; d_gene: TRBD1; v_gene: TRBV5-4; j_gene: TRBJ2-5; CDR3aa: CASSLGTGYQETQYF; CDR3nt: TGTGCCAGCAGCTTGGGGACAGGGTACCAAGAGACCCAGTACTTC
abundance: -; d_gene: -; v_gene: TRBV5-1; j_gene: TRBJ2-7; CDR3aa: CASSLVEGGYEQYF; CDR3nt: TGCGCCAGCAGCTTGGTAGAGGGGGGCTACGAGCAGTACTTC
abundance: once; d_gene: TRBD2; v_gene: TRBV7-9; j_gene: TRBJ2-3; CDR3aa: CASSLVAGGRDTQYF; CDR3nt: TGTGCCAGCAGCTTAGTAGCGGGGGGAAGGGATACGCAGTATTTT
abundance: -; d_gene: TRBD2; v_gene: TRBV9; j_gene: TRBJ2-3; CDR3aa: CASSVEGLAGADTQYF; CDR3nt: TGTGCCAGCAGCGTAGAGGGACTAGCGGGCGCAGATACGCAGTATTTT
abundance: -; d_gene: TRBD1; v_gene: TRBV4-2; j_gene: TRBJ1-2; CDR3aa: CASSQEPNRDRGRRAGYTF; CDR3nt: TGTGCCAGCAGCCAAGAGCCTAACCGGGACAGGGGGCGCAGGGCTGGCTACACCTTC
abundance: -; d_gene: -; v_gene: TRBV7-2; j_gene: TRBJ2-1; CDR3aa: CASSGRFDEQFF; CDR3nt: TGTGCCAGCAGCGGTAGGTTCGATGAGCAGTTCTTC
abundance: many; d_gene: -; v_gene: TRBV2; j_gene: TRBJ2-1; CDR3aa: CASAPSVYNEQFF; CDR3nt: TGTGCCAGCGCGCCTAGCGTGTACAATGAGCAGTTCTTC
abundance: -; d_gene: TRBD1; v_gene: TRBV7-9; j_gene: TRBJ2-5; CDR3aa: CASSLSIAGGLETQYF; CDR3nt: TGTGCCAGCAGCTTAAGCATAGCAGGGGGCCTGGAGACCCAGTACTTC
abundance: -; d_gene: -; v_gene: TRBV27; j_gene: TRBJ2-7; CDR3aa: CASRLTPGTGLYEQYF; CDR3nt: TGTGCCAGCAGACTAACCCCCGGGACGGGACTCTACGAGCAGTACTTC
abundance: -; d_gene: TRBD1; v_gene: TRBV7-8; j_gene: TRBJ1-4; CDR3aa: CASSPLGGSRDRLFF; CDR3nt: TGTGCCAGCAGCCCCCTGGGGGGTTCTAGGGACAGACTGTTTTTT
abundance: many; d_gene: -; v_gene: TRBV2; j_gene: TRBJ1-1; CDR3aa: CASSYTEAFF; CDR3nt: TGTGCCAGCTCCTACACTGAAGCTTTCTTT
abundance: -; d_gene: -; v_gene: TRBV11-3; j_gene: TRBJ2-2; CDR3aa: CASSSRTTGELFF; CDR3nt: TGTGCCAGCAGCTCCCGGACCACCGGGGAGCTGTTTTTT
abundance: -; d_gene: -; v_gene: TRBV28; j_gene: TRBJ1-5; CDR3aa: CASSLPENSNQPQHF; CDR3nt: TGTGCCAGCTCCCTCCCAGAGAACAGCAATCAGCCCCAGCATTTT
abundance: few; d_gene: -; v_gene: TRBV19; j_gene: TRBJ1-4; CDR3aa: CASSKGRTNEKLFF; CDR3nt: TGTGCCAGTTCTAAGGGGAGGACTAATGAAAAACTGTTTTTT